This T cell receptor beta chain was captured by sequencing in a study of T cell repertoires in cytomegalovirus infection. TCRdb independently ran MiXCR on the reads; one entry per CDR3 protein. Of about 920,000 distinct CDR3 sequences listed, under 40% are singletons. Many counts were recorded for this clonotype. Its antigen is unknown. Unmatched junction bases numbered 13, after V lost 5 bases and J lost 6 bases. CDR1 is MNHEY and CDR2 is SMNVEV in the germline V gene (reference sequence). The CDR3 has 15 amino acids. Study conclusions and caveats: The ex vivo response showed dominance by HLA-C-restricted CMV-specific TCR beta clonotypes. Cumulative public TCR beta family frequency identified CMV carriers with the relevant HLA.

The specimen comprised cultured CD8+ T cells from PBMCs, sampled from culture after CMV antigen stimulation. The V call is TRBV27, the J call TRBJ2-7; TRBD2 aligns across 7 bases. The sequence derives from a human donor in good health (CMV status not recorded). Some clones in this sample may be carry-over from other donors' samples. CDR3 residues: CASSTSGGRFGEQYF. For the CDR3, the DNA is TGTGCCAGCAGTACCTCCGGGGGGAGGTTTGGCGAGCAGTACTTC.